Below, 28 T cell receptor beta chains from the same sample are listed, as sequenced in a study of naive and memory T cell subsets. General observations from the study: Naive repertoires, especially CD8, held a few larger clonotypes, possibly memory cells re-expressing CD45RA.

Both TRBC1 and TRBC2 were covered by a beta constant-region primer of two equimolar oligonucleotides. Ligated cDNA was amplified by four rounds of PCR with nested alpha and beta constant-region primers and SP2. One entry per CDR3 protein, called by TCRdb with MiXCR from the UMI-ligation and nested PCR reads. The sample lists 150,000 or so distinct CDR3 sequences, approximately 22% occurring once. Their antigen targets remain unknown. The sequencing input was naive CD4+ T cells from blood. Every receptor here comes from a human donor in good health.

J is TRBJ2-1 and V is TRBV20-1; tentatively, D is TRBD1 (6 bases). Looked up from germline, CDR1 is DFQATT and CDR2 is SNEGSKA (reference sequence). With 0 bases removed from V and 11 bases from J, the gap between germline ends came to 17 bases. The CDR3 consists of 14 residues. The CDR3 DNA is TGCAGTGCTAGAGAGGGCAGGGGTTTAATTCAGCAGTTCTTC. It is translated as CSAREGRGLIQQFF.

CDR3 in DNA: TGCGCCAGCAGCCAAGGCGGGGCGCATGAAAAACTGTTTTTT. This codes for CASSQGGAHEKLFF. The rearrangement joins TRBV4-3 to TRBJ1-4; D is perhaps TRBD1 (5 bases). This CDR3 is 14 amino acids long. Germline CDR1 is LGHNA and CDR2 is YSLEER. The V end was cut by 1 base, the J end by 6 bases, with 9 bases between.

The V and J genes are TRBV20-1 and TRBJ2-3; D may be TRBD2 (6 bases). Germline lookup yields CDR1 DFQATT and CDR2 SNEGSKA (reference sequence). This CDR3 contains 17 residues. V was shortened by 2 bases and J by 2 bases, with 20 bases between the two germline ends. CDR3 sequence: CSARPLRWEVNTDTQYF. DNA of the CDR3: TGCAGTGCTAGACCCCTCCGGTGGGAGGTGAACACAGATACGCAGTATTTT.

V usage is TRBV15 and J usage is TRBJ2-4; possibly TRBD1 or TRBD2 for D (6 bases each). Trimming stripped 0 bases from V and 13 bases from J, with 16 bases between. This CDR3 has 14 amino acids. Germline V gene lookup returns CDR1 LNHNV and CDR2 YYDKDF (reference sequence). The CDR3 here is CATSRDNSRGGQYF. For the CDR3, the DNA is TGTGCCACCAGCAGAGATAATTCCAGGGGAGGACAGTACTTC.

This clonotype has just a few counts. The J gene is TRBJ2-2, the V gene TRBV2, with 13 nucleotides matching TRBD2. The CDR3 spans 16 residues. CDR1 and CDR2 (germline): SNHLY, FYNNEI. Trimming removed 8 bases from V and 8 bases from J; junction bases left unmatched: 11. The CDR3 nucleotides are TGTGCCAGCTCTGCCCCGGGACTAGCGGGATCGGGGGAGCTGTTTTTT. Translated, it gives CASSAPGLAGSGELFF.

The gene calls are TRBV27 and TRBJ2-3; 10 positions agree with TRBD1. The junction had 11 bases not matched to a gene; V was cut back by 2 bases and J by 3 bases. The germline V gene encodes CDR1 MNHEY and CDR2 SMNVEV (reference sequence). The CDR3 covers 18 residues. This chain's CDR3 is CASSLRRQGAVETDTQYF. The DNA of the CDR3 is TGTGCCAGCAGTTTACGTCGACAGGGGGCTGTCGAGACAGATACGCAGTATTTT.

This clonotype was recorded a few times. The V and J genes are TRBV7-2 and TRBJ2-7; tentatively, D is TRBD1 or TRBD2 (5 bases each). Germline assignment: CDR1 SGHTA and CDR2 FQGNSA. The V and J ends lost 5 bases and 4 bases respectively, with 12 bases between them. This CDR3 comprises 13 residues. DNA of the CDR3: TGTGCCAGCAGCCGCGAGCGGACATACGAGCAGTACTTC. This codes for CASSRERTYEQYF.

J is TRBJ2-5 and V is TRBV4-1; TRBD1 might be the D (6 bases). Trimming left V 4 bases short and J 1 base short, with 7 bases between. This CDR3 region has 13 residues. Germline V gives CDR1 MGHRA, CDR2 YSYEKL. CDR3 amino acids: CASSLQGQETQYF. The CDR3 nucleotides are TGCGCCAGCAGCCTACAGGGCCAAGAGACCCAGTACTTC.

The chain combines TRBV5-1 with TRBJ2-3, with D possibly matching TRBD2 (5 bases). CDR3 size: 14 residues. Germline V gives CDR1 SGHRS, CDR2 YFSETQ. Trimming pared 6 bases from V and 4 bases from J, leaving 15 bases between. CDR3 sequence: CASTLASVADTQYF. As DNA, the CDR3 is TGCGCCAGCACCTTAGCGTCTGTGGCAGATACGCAGTATTTT. The variable domain in full, completed from reference TRBV5-1 and TRBJ2-3, reads KAGVTQTPRYLIKTRGQQVTLSCSPISGHRSVSWYQQTPGQGLQFLFEYFSETQRNKGNFPGRFSGRQFSNSRSEMNVSTLELGDSALYLCASTLASVADTQYFGPGTRLTVL.

This rearrangement joins TRBV30 to TRBJ1-2; tentative D call: TRBD1 (6 bases). The V end was cut by 1 base, the J end by 8 bases, with 11 bases between. The CDR3 sequence is 12 residues long. The germline gives CDR1 GTSNPN, CDR2 SVGIG (reference sequence). The CDR3 region is CAWSGNRVGYTF. The CDR3, as DNA: TGTGCCTGGAGTGGAAACAGGGTCGGCTACACCTTC.

The chain carries TRBV10-3 and TRBJ1-1; D ambiguous. Between the trimmed V and J ends, which lost 3 bases and 4 bases, there was a span of 6 bases. The CDR3 has 12 amino acids. Germline assignment: CDR1 ENHRY and CDR2 SYGVKD. The CDR3 sequence is CAISDRSTEAFF. The CDR3 DNA is TGTGCCATCAGTGACCGGAGCACTGAAGCTTTCTTT.

This clonotype was counted between two and nine times. The CDR3: CASTPTGGNEQFF. The CDR3 bases are TGTGCCAGCACCCCCACAGGGGGAAATGAGCAGTTCTTC. The chain links TRBV9 to TRBJ2-1, with 8 bases matching TRBD1. This CDR3 is built from 13 residues. J was trimmed by 7 bases and V by 6 bases; bases with no gene match: 6. Germline CDR1 and CDR2: SGDLS and YYNGEE.

In this sample, this clonotype turned up once. The chain uses TRBV20-1 and TRBJ1-2; the D gene is possibly TRBD1 (5 bases). This CDR3 has 15 residues. Deletions cut 1 base from V and 1 base from J, with 13 bases between. Germline CDR1 and CDR2: DFQATT and SNEGSKA (reference sequence). The chain's CDR3 is CSARVGAGSNYGYTF. CDR3 bases: TGCAGTGCTAGAGTAGGGGCAGGGAGTAACTATGGCTACACCTTC.

The rearrangement uses TRBV7-2 and TRBJ2-2; the D is unclear. The CDR3 has 12 amino acids. Trimming removed 5 bases from V and 8 bases from J, with 9 bases in between. CDR1 and CDR2 from the germline V gene are SGHTA and FQGNSA. CDR3 residues: CASSPFEGELFF. The DNA of the CDR3 is TGTGCCAGCAGCCCCTTTGAAGGGGAGCTGTTTTTT. Using reference TRBV7-2 and TRBJ2-2 for the parts outside the CDR3, the full variable domain is GAGVSQSPSNKVTEKGKDVELRCDPISGHTALYWYRQSLGQGLEFLIYFQGNSAPDKSGLPSDRFSAERTGGSVSTLTIQRTQQEDSAVYLCASSPFEGELFFGEGSRLTVL.

The V and J genes are TRBV6-2 or TRBV6-3 and TRBJ1-5; a possible D gene is TRBD1 (6 bases). CDR3 size: 13 residues. Trimming took off 4 bases at V and 6 bases at J, with 10 bases between the two ends. Germline-derived CDR1 and CDR2 are MNHEY and SVGEGT. CDR3 nucleotides: TGTGCCAGCAGTTTTCGGGGGCGTCAGCCCCAGCATTTT. Protein product: CASSFRGRQPQHF.

This clonotype has just a few counts. The chain carries TRBV24-1 and TRBJ2-7; the D gene is possibly TRBD2 (6 bases). The CDR3 is 14 residues long. V shed 3 bases and J shed 5 bases, with 13 bases lying between them. Germline V gene data show CDR1 as KGHDR and CDR2 as SFDVKD. CDR3 sequence (DNA): TGTGCCACCAGTGATGCCCCGCCGGGGGACGAGCAGTACTTC. It specifies CATSDAPPGDEQYF.

The V and J genes are TRBV5-1 and TRBJ2-7, with 10 bases that match TRBD2. The trim removed 5 bases at V and 3 bases at J, leaving 8 bases unmatched. Germline V gives CDR1 SGHRS, CDR2 YFSETQ. This CDR3 spans 15 amino acids. The CDR3 sequence: CASRMGLAGVYEQYF. The CDR3 DNA follows: TGCGCCAGCAGGATGGGGCTAGCGGGAGTCTACGAGCAGTACTTC.

As regards this clonotype: One end of the junction does not line up with germline, which may come from a read error. The rearrangement joins TRBV29-1 to TRBJ1-1; D is undetermined. The germline CDR1 and CDR2 sequences are SQVTM and ANQGSEA. The CDR3 has 11 amino acids. CDR3 sequence reads: CGVSLVAEAFF. In DNA, the CDR3 is TGCGGCGTTTCCCTTGTCGCTGAAGCTTTCTTT.

In this sample, this clonotype turned up a few times. The gene calls are TRBV30 and TRBJ2-2, with D possibly matching TRBD1 (6 bases). This CDR3 is 14 amino acids long. Germline V gives CDR1 GTSNPN, CDR2 SVGIG (reference sequence). Deletions cut 1 base from V and 1 base from J, with 7 bases between. For the CDR3, the DNA is TGTGCCTGGAGTGGGGACATGAACACCGGGGAGCTGTTTTTT. Encoded protein: CAWSGDMNTGELFF.

This clonotype occurred many times. The rearrangement uses TRBV28 and TRBJ2-6; D not certain. Trimming took 2 bases from V and 3 from J, leaving 2 bases between them. The CDR3 consists of 13 residues. Germline V gene data show CDR1 as MDHEN and CDR2 as SYDVKM. In nucleotides, the CDR3 is TGTGCCAGCAGTTTAGTTGGGGCCAACGTCCTGACTTTC. It is translated as CASSLVGANVLTF.

This clonotype was counted between two and nine times. The chain links TRBV7-9 to TRBJ2-7; 9 bases are a match to TRBD2. The CDR3 spans 16 residues. V was pared by 4 bases and J by 5 bases, with 12 bases of the junction left unmatched. CDR1 and CDR2 (germline): SEHNR, FQNEAQ (reference sequence). The DNA of the CDR3 is TGTGCCAGCAGCTCTATTCCCAGCGGGAGGACTAACGAGCAGTACTTC. Encoded protein: CASSSIPSGRTNEQYF. Supplemented by reference TRBV7-9 and TRBJ2-7, the full variable domain reads DTGVSQNPRHKITKRGQNVTFRCDPISEHNRLYWYRQTLGQGPEFLTYFQNEAQLEKSRLLSDRFSAERPKGSFSTLEIQRTEQGDSAMYLCASSSIPSGRTNEQYFGPGTRLTVT.

This clonotype turned up a few times. The CDR3 region is CASSFILPNEQYF. CDR3 DNA: TGTGCCAGCAGTTTTATCCTCCCGAACGAGCAGTACTTC. The rearrangement uses TRBV28 and TRBJ2-7; unclear D gene. Germline V lookup: CDR1 MDHEN, CDR2 SYDVKM. V dropped 3 bases and J dropped 5 bases, with 11 bases sitting between them. The CDR3 runs to 13 residues.

This clonotype came up a few times. This chain links TRBV6-2 or TRBV6-3 with TRBJ1-5; TRBD1 might be the D (5 bases). Looked up from germline, CDR1 is MNHEY and CDR2 is SVGEGT. This CDR3 region has 16 residues. V dropped 6 bases and J dropped 3 bases, with 18 bases sitting between them. In DNA form, the CDR3 reads TGTGCCAGCAGCCCCCAGAAGGGGAGTAACAATCAGCCCCAGCATTTT. Its protein product is CASSPQKGSNNQPQHF.

Ten or more counts support this clonotype. The chain employs TRBV5-1 and TRBJ2-2; D perhaps matches TRBD1 (6 bases). Germline loops: CDR1 SGHRS, CDR2 YFSETQ. Deletions cut 2 bases from V and 5 bases from J, with 13 bases between. The CDR3 has 15 residues. CDR3 region: CASSLNRAQTGELFF. In nucleotides, the CDR3 is TGCGCCAGCAGCTTAAACAGGGCTCAGACCGGGGAGCTGTTTTTT.

There are a few counts of this clonotype. This chain joins TRBV5-8 and TRBJ2-5; D remains unclear. CDR3 length: 14 amino acids. V shed 3 bases and J shed 5 bases, with 14 bases lying between them. Germline V lookup: CDR1 SGHTS, CDR2 YDEGEE. The CDR3 nucleotides are TGTGCCAGCAGCTACGGACGGAACGGGGAGACCCAGTACTTC. Translation gives CASSYGRNGETQYF.

This clonotype was seen a handful of times. The chain uses TRBV12-3 or TRBV12-4 and TRBJ2-1, with 7 bases identical to TRBD1. The CDR3 has 15 amino acids. V dropped 5 bases and J dropped 6; count of bases not matched to a gene: 10. The CDR3 loop reads CASSRSETGRNEQFF. CDR3 bases: TGTGCCAGCAGTAGATCCGAGACAGGGCGCAATGAGCAGTTCTTC.

This chain links TRBV20-1 with TRBJ1-5; D is undetermined. From germline, CDR1 is DFQATT and CDR2 SNEGSKA (reference sequence). V lost 4 bases to trimming and J lost 0 bases, with 16 bases between them. The length of the CDR3 is 16 residues. CDR3 nucleotide sequence: TGCAGTGCTACCCTTCACCAGGTGTATAGCAATCAGCCCCAGCATTTT. The encoded protein is CSATLHQVYSNQPQHF.

The CDR3 DNA sequence: TGCGCCAGCAGCCAAGCAAGACAGAACACTGAAGCTTTCTTT. The encoded protein is CASSQARQNTEAFF. The chain couples TRBV4-1 to TRBJ1-1; no reliable D call. The CDR3 spans 14 residues. Germline V CDR1 and CDR2: MGHRA, YSYEKL. V shed 1 base and J shed 1 base, with 7 bases lying between them.